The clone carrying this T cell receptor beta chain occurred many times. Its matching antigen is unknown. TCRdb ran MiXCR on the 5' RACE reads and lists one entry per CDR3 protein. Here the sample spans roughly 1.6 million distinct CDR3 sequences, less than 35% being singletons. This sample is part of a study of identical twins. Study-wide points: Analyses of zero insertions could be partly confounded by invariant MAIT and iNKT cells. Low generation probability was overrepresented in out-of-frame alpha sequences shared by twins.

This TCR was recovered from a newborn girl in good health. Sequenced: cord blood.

The CDR3 sequence: CASSELAGSSYEQYF. CDR3 sequence (DNA): TGCGCCAGCAGTGAACTAGCGGGGAGCTCCTACGAGCAGTACTTC. The V gene is TRBV10-2, the J gene TRBJ2-7; 10 positions agree with TRBD2. The CDR3 runs 15 residues. Trimming cost V 3 bases and J 0 bases; bases outside gene matches: 2. From germline, CDR1 is WSHSY and CDR2 SAAADI.